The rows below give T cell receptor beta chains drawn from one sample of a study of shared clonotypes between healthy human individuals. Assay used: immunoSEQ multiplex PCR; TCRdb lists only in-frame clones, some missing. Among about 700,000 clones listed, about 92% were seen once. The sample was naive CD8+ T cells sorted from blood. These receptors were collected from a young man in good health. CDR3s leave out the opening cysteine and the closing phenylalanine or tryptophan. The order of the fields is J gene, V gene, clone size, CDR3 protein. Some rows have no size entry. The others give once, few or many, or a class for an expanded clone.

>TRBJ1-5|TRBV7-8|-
ASSQGRTGNQPQH
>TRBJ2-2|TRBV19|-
ASSIGPDWNTGELF
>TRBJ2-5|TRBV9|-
ASSAVPGTGMSETQY
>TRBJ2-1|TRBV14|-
ASSHREEGAPHNEQF
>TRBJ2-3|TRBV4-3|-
ASSQDRQGARLWTDTQY
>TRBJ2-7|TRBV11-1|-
ASSPGTDYEQY
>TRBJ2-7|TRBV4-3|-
ASSQDFQSNIAYEQY
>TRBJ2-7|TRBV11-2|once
ASSRAGFYEQY
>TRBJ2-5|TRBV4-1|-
ASSQESYQETQY
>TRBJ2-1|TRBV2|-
ASNLGERSYNEQF
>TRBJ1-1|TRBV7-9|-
ASRYIGTENTEAF
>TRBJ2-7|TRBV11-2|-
ASSLDPRYEQY
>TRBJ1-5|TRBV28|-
ASSWRPQPQH
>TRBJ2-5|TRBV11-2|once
ASSRDGETQY
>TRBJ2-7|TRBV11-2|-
ASSFIAGAYEQY